Following are 30 T cell receptor beta chains from one sample sequenced in a study of CD8 T cells in Susac syndrome (dated by TCRdb to the late 2010s). Libraries came from the immunoSEQ multiplex PCR assay. RNA was extracted using the RNeasy kit, and roughly 0.5 to 1 microgram was reverse transcribed with random hexamers. Using fastp at Q25 and MiXCR, TCRdb reprocessed the public reads and kept productive beta chains. Records with the same CDR3 protein are collapsed into one entry carrying the most frequent genes and DNA. Within this sample are 95,000 to 150,000 distinct CDR3 sequences, with about 93% of them counted one time only. The biggest ten clones account for about 0.28% of the sample. The sequenced sample consisted of CD8+ T cells from PBMCs. Receptor source: a human donor with Susac syndrome.

This clonotype was found a few times. The chain combines TRBV4-3 with TRBJ1-1, with D hard to call. The CDR3 loop spans 13 amino acids. Trimming removed 1 base from V and 1 base from J, with 4 bases in between. Germline assignment: CDR1 LGHNA and CDR2 YSLEER. In DNA, the CDR3 is TGCGCCAGCAGCCAAGCTGGGAACACTGAAGCTTTCTTT. It specifies CASSQAGNTEAFF.

The chain combines TRBV19 with TRBJ1-6; D is undetermined. This CDR3 is built from 10 residues. From germline, CDR1 is LNHDA and CDR2 SQIVND (reference sequence). Trimming left V 9 bases short and J 9 bases short, with 6 bases between. The CDR3 DNA sequence: TGTGCCAGCGGACTTTCACCCCTCCACTTT. It encodes CASGLSPLHF.

The genes are TRBV29-1 and TRBJ2-1; D gene unclear. V dropped 4 bases and J dropped 9 bases, with 10 bases sitting between them. CDR3 length equals 11 residues. In germline, CDR1 is SQVTM, CDR2 ANQGSEA. The CDR3 sequence: CSVGGLSEQFF. DNA for the CDR3: TGCAGCGTTGGTGGGTTAAGTGAGCAGTTCTTC.

The chain recombines TRBV24-1 with TRBJ2-6; D gene unclear. Germline assignment: CDR1 KGHDR and CDR2 SFDVKD. Between the trimmed V and J ends, which lost 9 bases and 2 bases, there was a span of 7 bases. This CDR3 contains 13 residues. For the CDR3, the DNA is TGTGCCACCCCTATCCCTGGGGCCAACGTCCTGACTTTC. Protein: CATPIPGANVLTF.

This clonotype has just one count. The chain uses TRBV27 and TRBJ2-2, with D perhaps given as TRBD1 or TRBD2 (6 bases each). Trimming removed 7 bases from V and 5 bases from J, with 14 bases in between. Germline V gene data show CDR1 as MNHEY and CDR2 as SMNVEV (reference sequence). The CDR3 extends over 14 amino acids. CDR3 nucleotides: TGTGCCAGCACCCCGGGGGCCTTAACCGGGGAGCTGTTTTTT. This encodes CASTPGALTGELFF.

On this clonotype itself: Sequence at one end of the junction differs from germline and may be a read error. The gene calls are TRBV4-1 and TRBJ1-3, with 9 bases lining up with TRBD1. CDR3 length equals 13 residues. CDR1 and CDR2 (germline): MGHRA, YSYEKL. Written as DNA, the CDR3 is TGCGCCAGCAGCCTGGGACAGGGAAGCACCATATATTTT. Translated: CASSLGQGSTIYF.

This sequence joins TRBV9 and TRBJ2-1, with TRBD2 matching 9 bases. V gave up 3 bases and J gave up 9 bases; unmatched junction bases: 13. This CDR3 region has 16 residues. CDR1 and CDR2 (germline): SGDLS, YYNGEE. CDR3 protein: CASSAHSGGPVSEQFF. The CDR3 coding sequence is TGTGCCAGCAGCGCACATAGCGGGGGCCCGGTGTCTGAGCAGTTCTTC. Looking up the rest from reference TRBV9 and TRBJ2-1 gives the full variable domain: DSGVTQTPKHLITATGQRVTLRCSPRSGDLSVYWYQQSLDQGLQFLIQYYNGEERAKGNILERFSAQQFPDLHSELNLSSLELGDSALYFCASSAHSGGPVSEQFFGPGTRLTVL.

The gene calls are TRBV4-2 and TRBJ1-2; no reliable D call. Germline CDR1 and CDR2: LGHNA and YNFKEQ. This CDR3 has 17 residues. The V and J ends lost 0 bases and 1 base respectively, with 15 bases between them. The CDR3 loop is CASSQDGFTAGNYGYTF. The CDR3 DNA sequence: TGTGCCAGCAGCCAAGATGGGTTTACGGCGGGTAACTATGGCTACACCTTC.

This chain joins TRBV10-3 and TRBJ2-7; TRBD2 matches at 8 bases. Losses at the gene ends were 7 bases for V and 3 bases for J; bases not matched to a gene: 2. This CDR3 spans 12 amino acids. CDR1 is ENHRY and CDR2 is SYGVKD in the germline V gene. In nucleotides, the CDR3 is TGTGCCATCACGGGAGGGGGCTACGAGCAGTACTTC. This translates into CAITGGGYEQYF.

The V gene is TRBV19, the J gene TRBJ2-2; D may be TRBD1 (5 bases). Deletions cut 10 bases from V and 7 bases from J, with 16 bases between. Looked up from germline, CDR1 is LNHDA and CDR2 is SQIVND (reference sequence). This CDR3 has 13 residues. As DNA, the CDR3 is TGTGCCAATGGAGATCGGACATTCGGGGAGCTGTTTTTT. Amino acid sequence: CANGDRTFGELFF.

J is TRBJ1-2 and V is TRBV6-1; D perhaps matches TRBD1 (5 bases). Deletions cut 7 bases from V and 5 bases from J, with 8 bases between. The germline V gene has CDR1 MNHNS and CDR2 SASEGT. The CDR3 spans 11 residues. The CDR3 loop reads CASTDSYGYTF. CDR3 in DNA: TGTGCCAGCACCGACAGTTATGGCTACACCTTC.

This sequence joins TRBV24-1 and TRBJ2-1, with 15 bases that match TRBD2. V dropped 3 bases and J dropped 5; count of bases not matched to a gene: 4. Germline CDR1 is KGHDR and CDR2 is SFDVKD. The CDR3 sequence is 17 residues long. The CDR3 here is CATSDGTSGGINNEQFF. The CDR3 DNA sequence: TGTGCCACCAGTGATGGGACTAGCGGGGGGATAAACAATGAGCAGTTCTTC.

The genes are TRBV19 and TRBJ2-7, with D unclear. CDR1 and CDR2 (germline): LNHDA, SQIVND (reference sequence). V was shortened by 5 bases and J by 4 bases, with 9 bases between the two germline ends. CDR3 length: 12 amino acids. Written as DNA, the CDR3 is TGTGCCAGTAGTGCGGCCGGTTACGAGCAGTACTTC. Translated: CASSAAGYEQYF. The whole variable domain, filled in from reference TRBV19 and TRBJ2-7, reads DGGITQSPKYLFRKEGQNVTLSCEQNLNHDAMYWYRQDPGQGLRLIYYSQIVNDFQKGDIAEGYSVSREKKESFPLTVTSAQKNPTAFYLCASSAAGYEQYFGPGTRLTVT.

The chain links TRBV9 to TRBJ2-5; D unresolved. Germline loops: CDR1 SGDLS, CDR2 YYNGEE. V dropped 0 bases and J dropped 5 bases, with 8 bases sitting between them. CDR3 size: 13 residues. The CDR3 here is CASSVESRETQYF. Here the CDR3 DNA reads TGTGCCAGCAGCGTAGAGTCGAGGGAGACCCAGTACTTC.

This chain joins TRBV6-5 and TRBJ2-1, with TRBD2 matching over 12 bases. J was trimmed by 2 bases and V by 6 bases; bases with no gene match: 2. The CDR3 consists of 15 residues. The germline gives CDR1 MNHEY, CDR2 SVGAGI. For the CDR3, the DNA is TGTGCCAGCAGAACTAGCGGGGGGCCCTACAATGAGCAGTTCTTC. Encoded protein: CASRTSGGPYNEQFF.

This clonotype was seen once. V usage is TRBV14 and J usage is TRBJ1-1, with 8 positions matching TRBD1. The CDR3 spans 17 residues. Germline CDR1 SGHDN, CDR2 FVKESK. V lost 0 bases and J lost 5; bases outside the gene matches: 11. In DNA, the CDR3 is TGTGCCAGCAGCCAAGATCTCGGACAGGGCCGGTGGACTGAAGCTTTCTTT. Translated: CASSQDLGQGRWTEAFF.

As DNA, the CDR3 is TGCAGTGCTAGAGGTGCAGACAACCATCAGCCCCAGCATTTT. It codes for CSARGADNHQPQHF. This chain connects TRBV20-1 to TRBJ1-5; no definite D call. The CDR3 consists of 14 residues. V lost 1 base and J lost 5, with 12 bases in between. Germline V lookup: CDR1 DFQATT, CDR2 SNEGSKA (reference sequence).

This chain links TRBV11-2 with TRBJ2-5, with 7 bases identical to TRBD1. In germline, CDR1 is SGHAT, CDR2 FQNNGV. V lost 5 bases and J lost 5; bases outside the gene matches: 8. This CDR3 region has 14 residues. The CDR3 nucleotides are TGTGCCAGCAGCCCGGGACAGCTATTCGAGACCCAGTACTTC. Translation: CASSPGQLFETQYF.

This clonotype was seen once. The V and J genes are TRBV3-1 and TRBJ1-1; D possibly corresponds to TRBD1 (5 bases). CDR1 LGHDT and CDR2 YNNKEL come from the germline V gene (reference sequence). Trimming stripped 1 base from V and 6 bases from J, with 15 bases between. The CDR3 is 15 amino acids. The CDR3 nucleotides read TGTGCCAGCAGCCAAGCGTACCCAGGGAGGGCTGAAGCTTTCTTT. As protein: CASSQAYPGRAEAFF. Complete variable domain (other parts from reference TRBV3-1 and TRBJ1-1): DTAVSQTPKYLVTQMGNDKSIKCEQNLGHDTMYWYKQDSKKFLKIMFSYNNKELIINETVPNRFSPKSPDKAHLNLHINSLELGDSAVYFCASSQAYPGRAEAFFGQGTRLTVV.

The chain joins TRBV24-1 to TRBJ2-3, with D maybe TRBD2 (6 bases). Germline V lookup: CDR1 KGHDR, CDR2 SFDVKD. V lost 5 bases and J lost 6, with 11 bases in between. There are 13 residues in the CDR3. Here the CDR3 DNA reads TGTGCCACCAGTGGGACTACCCTTGATACGCAGTATTTT. Translation: CATSGTTLDTQYF.

V and J are TRBV7-9 and TRBJ2-2; D remains ambiguous. The CDR3 sequence is 13 residues long. Germline V lookup: CDR1 SEHNR, CDR2 FQNEAQ (reference sequence). Trimming removed 5 bases at V and 5 bases at J, with 9 bases between. The CDR3 here is CASSPRSTGELFF. As DNA, the CDR3 is TGTGCCAGCAGCCCAAGGTCAACCGGGGAGCTGTTTTTT.

The rearrangement links TRBV5-6 to TRBJ2-3; 16 bases fit TRBD2. This CDR3 comprises 17 residues. CDR1 and CDR2 (germline): SGHDT, YYEEEE. J gave up 4 bases and V 3 bases, and 5 bases lay outside the gene matches. CDR3 coding DNA: TGTGCCAGCAGCTCGGGACTAGCGGGGGGGCTCGCAGATACGCAGTATTTT. Translating it yields CASSSGLAGGLADTQYF.

The genes are TRBV6-5 and TRBJ2-3; D uncertain. Per germline, CDR1 MNHEY and CDR2 SVGAGI. V was cut by 6 bases and J by 3 bases, with 7 bases left in between. The CDR3 has 12 residues. The DNA of the CDR3 is TGTGCCAGCAGCCCCGATACAGATACGCAGTATTTT. Translating gives CASSPDTDTQYF.

This clonotype appeared a single time. The chain employs TRBV24-1 and TRBJ1-2, with D maybe TRBD1 (5 bases). Deletions cut 2 bases from V and 4 bases from J, with 13 bases between. Germline V gene data show CDR1 as KGHDR and CDR2 as SFDVKD. There are 15 residues in the CDR3. CDR3 in amino acids: CATSDSYGTAYGYTF. The CDR3 DNA sequence: TGTGCCACCAGTGATTCTTATGGGACGGCCTATGGCTACACCTTC.

CDR3 bases: TGTGCCAGCAGTCAGGGGGCGGCGGGGGCCAACGTCCTGACTTTC. Protein: CASSQGAAGANVLTF. The chain has TRBV12-3 or TRBV12-4 and TRBJ2-6; the match to TRBD1 covers 8 bases. The CDR3 runs to 15 residues. V was clipped by 5 bases and J by 4 bases; unmatched bases: 4.

The chain carries TRBV9 and TRBJ2-2; D not resolved. V lost 4 bases, J lost 4 bases, and 17 bases lay in between. The germline V gene has CDR1 SGDLS and CDR2 YYNGEE. The CDR3 spans 16 residues. The CDR3 protein is CASSLHLTELTGELFF. CDR3 sequence (DNA): TGTGCCAGCAGCCTGCATTTAACAGAGCTCACCGGGGAGCTGTTTTTT.

The chain carries TRBV2 and TRBJ1-5; D gene uncertain. Germline V lookup: CDR1 SNHLY, CDR2 FYNNEI. CDR3 length equals 15 residues. V was cut by 5 bases and J by 3 bases, with 14 bases left in between. The CDR3 here is CASSSLGRDNQPQHF. The DNA for the CDR3 is TGTGCCAGCAGTTCCCTTGGGAGGGACAATCAGCCCCAGCATTTT.

The V and J genes are TRBV2 and TRBJ2-1; D may be TRBD1 (5 bases). V was trimmed by 11 bases and J by 0 bases, leaving 17 bases between them. CDR3 length: 15 residues. CDR1 SNHLY and CDR2 FYNNEI come from the germline V gene. The CDR3 nucleotides read TGTGCCTTGCTACCACAGGCCAGCTCCTACAATGAGCAGTTCTTC. Protein: CALLPQASSYNEQFF.

The chain employs TRBV20-1 and TRBJ1-6; D remains ambiguous. This CDR3 is 16 amino acids long. The V end was cut by 5 bases, the J end by 5 bases, with 19 bases between. The germline gives CDR1 DFQATT, CDR2 SNEGSKA (reference sequence). CDR3 protein: CSAVAPDGWDNSPLHF. CDR3 DNA: TGCAGTGCTGTGGCGCCTGACGGTTGGGATAATTCACCCCTCCACTTT.

V and J are TRBV11-2 and TRBJ2-1; D is perhaps TRBD1 (5 bases). The germline gives CDR1 SGHAT, CDR2 FQNNGV. The CDR3 extends over 13 amino acids. The V gene lost 5 bases and the J gene lost 7 bases, with 12 bases spanning the gap. CDR3 nucleotide sequence: TGTGCCAGCAGCGCCGGCAGGGTGAATGAGCAGTTCTTC. It translates to CASSAGRVNEQFF.